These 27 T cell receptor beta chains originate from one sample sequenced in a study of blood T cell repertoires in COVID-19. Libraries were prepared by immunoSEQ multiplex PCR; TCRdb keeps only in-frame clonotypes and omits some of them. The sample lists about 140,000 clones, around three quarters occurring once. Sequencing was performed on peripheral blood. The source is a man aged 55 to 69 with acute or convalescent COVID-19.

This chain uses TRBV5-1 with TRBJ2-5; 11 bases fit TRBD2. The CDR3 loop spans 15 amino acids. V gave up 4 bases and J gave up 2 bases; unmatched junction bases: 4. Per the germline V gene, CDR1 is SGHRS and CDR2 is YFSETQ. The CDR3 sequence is CASSQRTSGQETQYF. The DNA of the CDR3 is TGCGCCAGCAGCCAGAGGACTAGCGGGCAAGAGACCCAGTACTTC.

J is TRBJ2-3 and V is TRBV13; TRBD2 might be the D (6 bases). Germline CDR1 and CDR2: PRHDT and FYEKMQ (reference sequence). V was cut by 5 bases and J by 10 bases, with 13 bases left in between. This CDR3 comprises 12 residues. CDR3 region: CASSHSASAQYF. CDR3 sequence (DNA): TGTGCCAGCAGCCACTCGGCTAGCGCGCAGTATTTT.

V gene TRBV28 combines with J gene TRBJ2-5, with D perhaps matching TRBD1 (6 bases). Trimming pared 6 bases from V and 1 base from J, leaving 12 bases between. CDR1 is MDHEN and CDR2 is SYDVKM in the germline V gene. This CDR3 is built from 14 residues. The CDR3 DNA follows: TGTGCCAGCAGCCCTGCAGGGGTCCAAGAGACCCAGTACTTC. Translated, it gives CASSPAGVQETQYF. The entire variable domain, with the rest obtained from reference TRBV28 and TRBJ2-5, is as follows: DVKVTQSSRYLVKRTGEKVFLECVQDMDHENMFWYRQDPGLGLRLIYFSYDVKMKEKGDIPEGYSVSREKKERFSLILESASTNQTSMYLCASSPAGVQETQYFGPGTRLLVL.

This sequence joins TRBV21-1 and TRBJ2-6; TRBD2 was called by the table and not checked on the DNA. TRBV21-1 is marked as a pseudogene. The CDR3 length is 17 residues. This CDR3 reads CASSKGGGNAGANVLTF. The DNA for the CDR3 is TGTGCCAGCAGCAAAGGAGGCGGGAACGCTGGGGCCAACGTCCTGACTTTC.

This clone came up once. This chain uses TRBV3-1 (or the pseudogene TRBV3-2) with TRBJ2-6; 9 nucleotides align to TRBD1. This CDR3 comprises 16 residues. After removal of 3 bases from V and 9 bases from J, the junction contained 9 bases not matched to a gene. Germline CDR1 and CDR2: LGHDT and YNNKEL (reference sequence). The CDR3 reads CASSQATGGGYNVLTF. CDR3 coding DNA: TGTGCCAGCAGCCAGGCTACAGGGGGCGGTTACAACGTCCTGACTTTC.

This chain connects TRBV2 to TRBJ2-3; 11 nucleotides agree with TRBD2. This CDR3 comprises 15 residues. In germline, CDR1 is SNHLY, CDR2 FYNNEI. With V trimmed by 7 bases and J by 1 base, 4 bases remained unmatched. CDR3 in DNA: TGTGCCAGCATCATACTAGCGGGGGGCACAGATACGCAGTATTTT. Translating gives CASIILAGGTDTQYF.

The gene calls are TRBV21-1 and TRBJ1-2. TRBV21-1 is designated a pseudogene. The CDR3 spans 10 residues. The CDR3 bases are TGTGCCAGCAGTCTCTGTGGCTACACCTTC. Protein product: CASSLCGYTF.

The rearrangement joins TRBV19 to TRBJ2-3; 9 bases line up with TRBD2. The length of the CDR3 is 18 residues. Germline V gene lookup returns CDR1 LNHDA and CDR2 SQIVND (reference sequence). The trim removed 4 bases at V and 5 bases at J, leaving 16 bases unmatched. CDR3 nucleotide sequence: TGTGCCAGTAGTACCCCCACGGGGCTAGCGGGGCAGCGAGATACGCAGTATTTT. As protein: CASSTPTGLAGQRDTQYF.

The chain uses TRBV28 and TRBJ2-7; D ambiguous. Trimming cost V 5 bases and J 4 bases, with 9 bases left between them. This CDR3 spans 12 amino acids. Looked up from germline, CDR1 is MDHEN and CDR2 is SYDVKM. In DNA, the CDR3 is TGTGCCAGCAGTCCCATCGGGTACGAGCAGTACTTC. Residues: CASSPIGYEQYF.

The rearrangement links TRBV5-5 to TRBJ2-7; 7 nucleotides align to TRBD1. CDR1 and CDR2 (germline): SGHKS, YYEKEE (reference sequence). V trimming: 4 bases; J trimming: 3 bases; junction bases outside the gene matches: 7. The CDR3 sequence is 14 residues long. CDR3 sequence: CASSLRQGGYEQYF. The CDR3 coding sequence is TGTGCCAGCAGCCTGAGACAGGGCGGCTACGAGCAGTACTTC.

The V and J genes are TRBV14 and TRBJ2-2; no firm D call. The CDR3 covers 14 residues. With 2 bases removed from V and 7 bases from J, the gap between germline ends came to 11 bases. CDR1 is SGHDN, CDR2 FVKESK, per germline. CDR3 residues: CASSQWATVGELFF. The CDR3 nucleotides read TGTGCCAGCAGCCAATGGGCAACCGTCGGGGAGCTGTTTTTT.

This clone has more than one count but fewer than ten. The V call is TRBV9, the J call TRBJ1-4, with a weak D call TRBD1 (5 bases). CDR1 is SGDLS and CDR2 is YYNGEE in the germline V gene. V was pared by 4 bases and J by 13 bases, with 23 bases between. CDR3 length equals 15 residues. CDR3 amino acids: CASSSTFGGGVGLFF. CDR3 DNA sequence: TGTGCCAGCAGCTCCACTTTCGGGGGTGGCGTGGGACTGTTTTTT. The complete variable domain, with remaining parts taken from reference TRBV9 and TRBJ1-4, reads DSGVTQTPKHLITATGQRVTLRCSPRSGDLSVYWYQQSLDQGLQFLIQYYNGEERAKGNILERFSAQQFPDLHSELNLSSLELGDSALYFCASSSTFGGGVGLFFGSGTQLSVL.

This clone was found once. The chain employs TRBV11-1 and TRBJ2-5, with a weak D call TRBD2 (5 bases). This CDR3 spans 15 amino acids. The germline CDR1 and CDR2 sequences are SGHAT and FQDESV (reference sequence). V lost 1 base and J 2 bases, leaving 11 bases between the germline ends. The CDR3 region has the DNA TGTGCCAGCAGCTTAGGGAGAGGGAGACAAGAGACCCAGTACTTC. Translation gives CASSLGRGRQETQYF.

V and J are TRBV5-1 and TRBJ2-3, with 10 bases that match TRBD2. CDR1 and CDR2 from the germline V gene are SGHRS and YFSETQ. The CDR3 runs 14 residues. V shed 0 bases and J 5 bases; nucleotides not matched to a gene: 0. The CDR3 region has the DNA TGCGCCAGCAGCTTGGCTAGCGGGAGAGATACGCAGTATTTT. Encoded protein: CASSLASGRDTQYF.

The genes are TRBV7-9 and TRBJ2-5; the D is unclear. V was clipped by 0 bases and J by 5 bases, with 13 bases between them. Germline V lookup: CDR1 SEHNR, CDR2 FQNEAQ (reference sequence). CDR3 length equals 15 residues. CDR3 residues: CASSLAPYPRETQYF. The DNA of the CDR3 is TGTGCCAGCAGCTTAGCTCCCTACCCTCGGGAGACCCAGTACTTC. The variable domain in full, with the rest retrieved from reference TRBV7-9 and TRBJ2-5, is DTGVSQNPRHKITKRGQNVTFRCDPISEHNRLYWYRQTLGQGPEFLTYFQNEAQLEKSRLLSDRFSAERPKGSFSTLEIQRTEQGDSAMYLCASSLAPYPRETQYFGPGTRLLVL.

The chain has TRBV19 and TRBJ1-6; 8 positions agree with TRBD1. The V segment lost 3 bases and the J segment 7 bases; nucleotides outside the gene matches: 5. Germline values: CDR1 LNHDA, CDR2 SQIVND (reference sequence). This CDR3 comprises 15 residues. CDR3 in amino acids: CASSIPGQGNSPLHF. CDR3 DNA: TGTGCCAGTAGTATCCCCGGACAGGGAAATTCACCCCTCCACTTT.

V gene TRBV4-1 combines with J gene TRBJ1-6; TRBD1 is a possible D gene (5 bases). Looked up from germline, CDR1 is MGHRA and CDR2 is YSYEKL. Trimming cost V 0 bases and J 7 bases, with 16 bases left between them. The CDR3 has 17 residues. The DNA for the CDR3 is TGCGCCAGCAGCCAAGATGGGGCCGGCCTAAACAATTCACCCCTCCACTTT. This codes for CASSQDGAGLNNSPLHF.

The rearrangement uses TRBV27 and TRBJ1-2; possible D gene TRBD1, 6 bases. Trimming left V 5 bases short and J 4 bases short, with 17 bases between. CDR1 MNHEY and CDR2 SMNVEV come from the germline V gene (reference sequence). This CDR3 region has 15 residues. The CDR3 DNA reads TGTGCCAGCAGTGGACCCCGGGGGGGCGCCTATGGCTACACCTTC. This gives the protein CASSGPRGGAYGYTF.

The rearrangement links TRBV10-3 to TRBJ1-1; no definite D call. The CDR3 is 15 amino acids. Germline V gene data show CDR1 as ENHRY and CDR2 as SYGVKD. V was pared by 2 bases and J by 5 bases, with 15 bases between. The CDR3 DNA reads TGTGCCATCAGTGAGCAAGGGAGGGCTGGAACTGAAGCTTTCTTT. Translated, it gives CAISEQGRAGTEAFF.

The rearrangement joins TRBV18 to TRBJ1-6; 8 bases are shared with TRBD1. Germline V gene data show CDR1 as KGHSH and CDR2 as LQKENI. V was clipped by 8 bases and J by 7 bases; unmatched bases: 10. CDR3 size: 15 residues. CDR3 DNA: TGTGCCAGCCACCAACGACAGGGGATCAATTCACCCCTCCACTTT. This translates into CASHQRQGINSPLHF. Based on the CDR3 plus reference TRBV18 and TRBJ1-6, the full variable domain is NAGVMQNPRHLVRRRGQEARLRCSPMKGHSHVYWYRQLPEEGLKFMVYLQKENIIDESGMPKERFSAEFPKEGPSILRIQQVVRGDSAAYFCASHQRQGINSPLHFGNGTRLTVT.

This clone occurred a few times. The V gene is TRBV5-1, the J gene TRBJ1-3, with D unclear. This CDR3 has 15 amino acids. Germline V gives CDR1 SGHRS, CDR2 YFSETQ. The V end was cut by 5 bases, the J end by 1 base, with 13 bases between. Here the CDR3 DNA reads TGCGCCAGCAGTCCAGCGGGGAATTCTGGAAACACCATATATTTT. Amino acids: CASSPAGNSGNTIYF.

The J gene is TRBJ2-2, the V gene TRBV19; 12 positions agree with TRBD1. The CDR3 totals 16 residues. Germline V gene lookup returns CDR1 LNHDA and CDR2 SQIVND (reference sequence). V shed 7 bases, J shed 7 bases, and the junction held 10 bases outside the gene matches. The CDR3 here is CASTRRDRGRDGELFF. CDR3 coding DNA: TGTGCCAGTACTCGCCGGGACAGGGGGCGAGACGGGGAGCTGTTTTTT.

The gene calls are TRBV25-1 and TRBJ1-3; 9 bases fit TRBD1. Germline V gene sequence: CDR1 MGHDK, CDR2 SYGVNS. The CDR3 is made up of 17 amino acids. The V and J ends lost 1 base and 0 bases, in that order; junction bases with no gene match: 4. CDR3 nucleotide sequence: TGTGCCAGCAGTGAATGGGGACAGGGTTACTCTGGAAACACCATATATTTT. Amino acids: CASSEWGQGYSGNTIYF.

CDR3 sequence reads: CASSNYRGSNQPQHF. DNA for the CDR3: TGTGCCAGCAGTAATTACAGGGGAAGCAATCAGCCCCAGCATTTT. The V and J genes are TRBV2 and TRBJ1-5, with TRBD1 identical over 7 bases. J gave up 1 base and V 5 bases, and 5 bases lay outside the gene matches. Germline CDR1 and CDR2: SNHLY and FYNNEI. The CDR3 length is 15 residues.

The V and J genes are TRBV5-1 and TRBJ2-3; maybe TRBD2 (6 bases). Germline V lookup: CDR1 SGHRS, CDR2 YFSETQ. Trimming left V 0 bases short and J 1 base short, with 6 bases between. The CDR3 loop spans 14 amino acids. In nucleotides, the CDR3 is TGCGCCAGCAGCTTGGGACTAGGCACAGATACGCAGTATTTT. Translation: CASSLGLGTDTQYF.

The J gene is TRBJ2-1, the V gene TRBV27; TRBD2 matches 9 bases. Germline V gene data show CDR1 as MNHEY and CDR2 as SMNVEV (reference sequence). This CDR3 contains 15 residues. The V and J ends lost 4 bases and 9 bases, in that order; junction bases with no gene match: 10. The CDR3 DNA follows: TGTGCCAGCAGTTCCGGTGGTAGCGGGAGAGGTGAGCAGTTCTTC. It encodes CASSSGGSGRGEQFF.

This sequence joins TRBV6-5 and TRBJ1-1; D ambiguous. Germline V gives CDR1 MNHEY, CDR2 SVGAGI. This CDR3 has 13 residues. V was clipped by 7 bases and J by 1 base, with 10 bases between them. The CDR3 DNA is TGTGCCAGCACCCTACAGAGGAACACTGAAGCTTTCTTT. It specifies CASTLQRNTEAFF.